Below, 8 T cell receptor beta chains from the same sample are listed, as sequenced in a study of cytomegalovirus exposure and HLA in healthy donors. Primers included in the PCR were 60 Vbeta and 13 Jbeta primers. Assay used: immunoSEQ multiplex PCR; TCRdb lists only in-frame clones, some missing. The sample records 100,000 to 130,000 clones, roughly four fifths being singletons. The sequencing input was PBMCs. Every receptor here comes from a man between 18 and 29 years old in good health and CMV-seronegative.

The chain is built from TRBV29-1 and TRBJ2-3, with 7 bases lining up with TRBD2. This CDR3 is 12 amino acids long. Germline V gene data show CDR1 as SQVTM and CDR2 as ANQGSEA. J was trimmed by 1 base and V by 7 bases; bases with no gene match: 2. In DNA, the CDR3 is TGCAGCGGGGGGAGGGGCACAGATACGCAGTATTTT. This gives the protein CSGGRGTDTQYF.

The chain links TRBV5-1 to TRBJ2-5; 8 positions match TRBD2. The CDR3 sequence is 13 residues long. V shed 6 bases, J shed 7 bases, and the junction held 8 bases outside the gene matches. Germline V lookup: CDR1 SGHRS, CDR2 YFSETQ. The CDR3 region has the DNA TGCGCCAGCACTGACGGGGGGGCTAGGACCCAGTACTTC. It yields the protein CASTDGGARTQYF.

This chain connects TRBV2 to TRBJ1-2; 7 bases are shared with TRBD1. V trimming: 3 bases; J trimming: 0 bases; junction bases outside the gene matches: 13. Germline V gene lookup returns CDR1 SNHLY and CDR2 FYNNEI. The CDR3 runs to 18 residues. The CDR3 coding sequence is TGTGCCAGCAGTGACTTGGGGTCCGGGACAGTTTCTAACTATGGCTACACCTTC. This translates into CASSDLGSGTVSNYGYTF.

V gene TRBV19 combines with J gene TRBJ2-2; tentatively, D is TRBD1 (5 bases). The V end lost 9 bases, the J end lost 3 bases, and 14 bases lay between the germline ends. This CDR3 has 14 residues. Germline CDR1 is LNHDA and CDR2 is SQIVND (reference sequence). The CDR3: CASRDYRDTGELFF. CDR3 coding DNA: TGTGCCAGCAGGGATTACCGGGACACCGGGGAGCTGTTTTTT.

The rearrangement uses TRBV15 and TRBJ1-5; D remains unclear. Germline V lookup: CDR1 LNHNV, CDR2 YYDKDF (reference sequence). Trimming shortened V by 1 base and J by 13 bases, and 14 bases separated the two germline ends. The CDR3 has 13 residues. The CDR3 DNA reads as TGTGCCACCAGCAGAGGTTATTGGCTAGAGCAGCATTTT. It translates to CATSRGYWLEQHF.

Concerning this clone itself: The junction departs from the called germline gene at one end, perhaps through a read error. The chain is built from TRBV7-9 and TRBJ2-5; possibly TRBD2 for D (5 bases). This CDR3 is 12 amino acids long. CDR1 SEHNR and CDR2 FQNEAQ come from the germline V gene (reference sequence). In nucleotides, the CDR3 is TGTTCCAGCGTCCGGGAAGAAGAGACCCAGTACTTC. Encoded protein: CSSVREEETQYF. Filled out from reference TRBV7-9 and TRBJ2-5, the complete variable domain reads DTGVSQNPRHKITKRGQNVTFRCDPISEHNRLYWYRQTLGQGPEFLTYFQNEAQLEKSRLLSDRFSAERPKGSFSTLEIQRTEQGDSAMYLCSSVREEETQYFGPGTRLLVL.

V and J are TRBV28 and TRBJ2-1, with unresolved D. The CDR3 runs 15 residues. The germline V and J ends were trimmed by 10 bases and 0 bases, with 16 bases remaining between them. The germline CDR1 and CDR2 sequences are MDHEN and SYDVKM. Written as DNA, the CDR3 is TGTGCCACCAAGACGCGGAAGAGCTCCTACAATGAGCAGTTCTTC. Protein: CATKTRKSSYNEQFF.

The rearrangement joins TRBV9 to TRBJ2-1; 12 bases fit TRBD1. The CDR3 totals 15 residues. The germline V gene encodes CDR1 SGDLS and CDR2 YYNGEE. V shed 10 bases and J 4 bases; nucleotides not matched to a gene: 9. CDR3 nucleotide sequence: TGTGCCTCTCACCCGGGACAGGGGGCTTACAATGAGCAGTTCTTC. It is translated as CASHPGQGAYNEQFF.